Listed below are T cell receptor beta chains from one sample, sequenced in a study of vaccination effects on CD4 cells after COVID-19. The data were produced by immunoSEQ multiplex PCR, yet TCRdb's version contains in-frame clones alone and is incomplete. The table has roughly 46,000 clones, about 74% seen once; the top ten hold under 7%. The antigens of these receptors remain unknown. Source: CD4+ T cells from PBMCs cultured without peptide, taken after COVID-19 vaccination. These receptors originate from a human donor who had a prior SARS-CoV-2 infection. CDR3s include the opening cysteine and the closing phenylalanine or tryptophan. The order of the fields is J gene, D gene, V gene, clone size, CDR3 DNA, CDR3 protein. The D gene is left open where the match is weak. Size values are once, few and many counts, or a class for expanded clones, and some rows have none.

J: TRBJ2-7; D: TRBD2; V: TRBV5-1; size: .; DNA: TGCGCCAGCAGCTTGAGCGGGAGCTCCTACGAGCAGTACTTC; CDR3: CASSLSGSSYEQYF
J: TRBJ2-3; D: TRBD2; V: TRBV7-2; size: .; DNA: TGTGCCACCAACGGACGGACTAGCGTTAGCACAGATACGCAGTATTTT; CDR3: CATNGRTSVSTDTQYF
J: TRBJ2-1; D: .; V: TRBV14; size: .; DNA: TGTGCCAGCAGCCAAGAGGGACTCTCGGACAGGAACAATGAGCAGTTCTTC; CDR3: CASSQEGLSDRNNEQFF
J: TRBJ1-5; D: .; V: TRBV15; size: .; DNA: TGTGCCACCAGCAGAGATATACCCACATGGAGGCAGCCCCAGCATTTT; CDR3: CATSRDIPTWRQPQHF
J: TRBJ2-5; D: .; V: TRBV7-9; size: .; DNA: TGTGCCAGCAGCTTAGTTGGGCCTCAGGAGACCCAGTACTTC; CDR3: CASSLVGPQETQYF
J: TRBJ2-3; D: .; V: TRBV2; size: .; DNA: TGTGCCAGCAGTGGGGGCAGGCCGACCACAGATACGCAGTATTTT; CDR3: CASSGGRPTTDTQYF
J: TRBJ2-1; D: .; V: TRBV7-2; size: .; DNA: TGTGCCAGCAGCTTTGCAGGCGGCAGGGGAATATACAATGAGCAGTTCTTC; CDR3: CASSFAGGRGIYNEQFF
J: TRBJ2-1; D: TRBD1; V: TRBV19; size: .; DNA: TGTGCCAGTAGTCCAGGACAGGGGCGAGACAATGAGCAGTTCTTC; CDR3: CASSPGQGRDNEQFF
J: TRBJ2-1; D: TRBD2; V: TRBV19; size: few; DNA: TGTGCCACCAACCGGGGAGGGAGCGGGGAGCAGTTCTTC; CDR3: CATNRGGSGEQFF
J: TRBJ2-1; D: TRBD2; V: TRBV7-6; size: .; DNA: TGTGCCAGCAGCCATCCCCGGGGGGGCCTTTCACCCTACAATGAGCAGTTCTTC; CDR3: CASSHPRGGLSPYNEQFF
J: TRBJ1-2; D: TRBD1; V: TRBV5-1; size: .; DNA: TGCGCCAGCAGCTTGGGGACAGGGAGCTATGGCTACACCTTC; CDR3: CASSLGTGSYGYTF
J: TRBJ1-1; D: .; V: TRBV25-1; size: once; DNA: TGTGCCAGCGTCGGGGGGGGACAAAACACTGAAGCTTTCTTT; CDR3: CASVGGGQNTEAFF
J: TRBJ2-6; D: .; V: TRBV23-1; size: .; DNA: TGCGCCAGCAGTCCCTCCAGCCTCTCTGGGGCCAACGTCCTGACTTTC; CDR3: CASSPSSLSGANVLTF
J: TRBJ2-7; D: .; V: TRBV2; size: few; DNA: TGTGCCAGCAGTGAATACCGAGGGGACGAGCAGTACTTC; CDR3: CASSEYRGDEQYF
J: TRBJ1-3; D: .; V: TRBV9; size: .; DNA: TGTGCCAGCAGCGCCCCCGAGAGTGCTGGAAACACCATATATTTT; CDR3: CASSAPESAGNTIYF
J: TRBJ2-2; D: .; V: TRBV27; size: .; DNA: TGTGCCAGCAGTTTCTTGGGCGGCACCGGGGAGCTGTTTTTT; CDR3: CASSFLGGTGELFF
J: TRBJ2-5; D: .; V: TRBV6-2/TRBV6-3; size: .; DNA: TGTGCCAGCAGTTACTTTCGCCCTAGGGGGACGGGGCCAGAGACCCAGTACTTC; CDR3: CASSYFRPRGTGPETQYF
J: TRBJ2-1; D: .; V: TRBV9; size: few; DNA: TGTGCCAGCAGCGATCAAACCGGGAGCTCCTACAATGAGCAGTTCTTC; CDR3: CASSDQTGSSYNEQFF
J: TRBJ2-1; D: TRBD1; V: TRBV10-3; size: .; DNA: TGTGCCATCAGTGAGAACGGACAGGGGAGGAGCAATGAGCAGTTCTTC; CDR3: CAISENGQGRSNEQFF
J: TRBJ2-5; D: .; V: TRBV6-5; size: .; DNA: TGTGCCAGCAGTTACCTGCGGGCCACCCCGCAGTACTTC; CDR3: CASSYLRATPQYF
J: TRBJ1-4; D: .; V: TRBV4-2; size: few; DNA: TGTGCCAGCAGCCAAGCCCACAGGGCCGATGAAAAACTGTTTTTT; CDR3: CASSQAHRADEKLFF
J: TRBJ1-2; D: TRBD1; V: TRBV19; size: .; DNA: TGTGCCAGTAGTATTACAGGGGGGCTTGGCTACACCTTC; CDR3: CASSITGGLGYTF
J: TRBJ1-4; D: TRBD1; V: TRBV19; size: .; DNA: TGTGCCAGTAATGACAGGGGGGGAAATGAAAAACTGTTTTTT; CDR3: CASNDRGGNEKLFF
J: TRBJ2-3; D: .; V: TRBV7-3; size: .; DNA: TGTGCCAGCAGCTCCTCATACCTAGATACGCAGTATTTT; CDR3: CASSSSYLDTQYF
J: TRBJ2-2; D: .; V: TRBV5-1; size: .; DNA: TGCGCCAGCAGGAAGGGGCAGAACGCGAACACCGGGGAGCTGTTTTTT; CDR3: CASRKGQNANTGELFF
J: TRBJ2-7; D: .; V: TRBV3-1/TRBV3-2; size: few; DNA: TGTGCCAGCAAGCAAGGGGCCTTATCCTACGAGCAGTACTTC; CDR3: CASKQGALSYEQYF
J: TRBJ2-4; D: .; V: TRBV7-2; size: .; DNA: TGTGCCAGCAGCTTAGCGGCGCTAGACAAAAACATTCAGTACTTC; CDR3: CASSLAALDKNIQYF
J: TRBJ2-7; D: .; V: TRBV19; size: once; DNA: TGTGCCAGTAGTCTCTCGACTAGCTACGAGCAGTACTTC; CDR3: CASSLSTSYEQYF
J: TRBJ2-2; D: TRBD2; V: TRBV7-8; size: .; DNA: TGTGCCAGCAGCTTACGCGTTGGGACTAGCGGGGGCGGGGAGCTGTTTTTT; CDR3: CASSLRVGTSGGGELFF
J: TRBJ1-1; D: .; V: TRBV5-4; size: .; DNA: TGTGCCAGCAGCTTGGATACGAACACTGAAGCTTTCTTT; CDR3: CASSLDTNTEAFF
J: TRBJ2-3; D: TRBD1; V: TRBV28; size: .; DNA: TGTGCCAGCAGTTCACCGGGACAGGGTACAGATACGCAGTATTTT; CDR3: CASSSPGQGTDTQYF
J: TRBJ2-1; D: .; V: TRBV5-8; size: .; DNA: TGTGCCAGCAGCCGGGACCGAAGCAATGAGCAGTTCTTC; CDR3: CASSRDRSNEQFF
J: TRBJ2-2; D: TRBD2; V: TRBV5-1; size: .; DNA: TGCGCCAGCAGCTTTCTAGCGGGAGGGCCGACCGGGGAGCTGTTTTTT; CDR3: CASSFLAGGPTGELFF
J: TRBJ1-2; D: TRBD1; V: TRBV30; size: .; DNA: TGTGCCTGGACGGGCAGGGGGCGATTAAAGTATGGCTACACCTTC; CDR3: CAWTGRGRLKYGYTF
J: TRBJ1-4; D: .; V: TRBV6-1; size: .; DNA: TGTGCCAGCAGTGAAAACAGGTTGGCAACTAATGAAAAACTGTTTTTT; CDR3: CASSENRLATNEKLFF
J: TRBJ1-1; D: .; V: TRBV5-1; size: .; DNA: TGCGCCAGCAGCTCCCTAGGGGGGAACACTGAAGCTTTCTTT; CDR3: CASSSLGGNTEAFF
J: TRBJ2-5; D: .; V: TRBV3-1/TRBV3-2; size: .; DNA: TGTGCCAGCAGCCAAGCCCGTTGGACCCAGTACTTC; CDR3: CASSQARWTQYF
J: TRBJ2-3; D: TRBD1; V: TRBV4-2; size: .; DNA: TGTGCCAGCAGCCAAGAGTCACAGGGGGCATCAACGCAGTATTTT; CDR3: CASSQESQGASTQYF
J: TRBJ2-7; D: TRBD2; V: TRBV5-1; size: .; DNA: TGCGCCAGCAGCTTGGATCCGACTAGCGGGGGGCTCTCCTACGAGCAGTACTTC; CDR3: CASSLDPTSGGLSYEQYF
J: TRBJ1-4; D: .; V: TRBV7-8; size: .; DNA: TGTGCCAGCAGCTCATATCGGGGAATACAGGCCCGTTCGGAAAAACTGTTTTTT; CDR3: CASSSYRGIQARSEKLFF
J: TRBJ2-7; D: TRBD2; V: TRBV29-1; size: .; DNA: TGCAGCGCCGGAGGAGGTAGCGGGGTTTCCTACGAGCAGTACTTC; CDR3: CSAGGGSGVSYEQYF
J: TRBJ2-7; D: TRBD1; V: TRBV18; size: .; DNA: TGTGCCAGCTCACCAGAATTACAGGGGATTCAGCAGTACTTC; CDR3: CASSPELQGIQQYF
J: TRBJ1-5; D: .; V: TRBV2; size: .; DNA: TGTGCCAGCAGTGCTATGGAGAATCAGCCCCAGCATTTT; CDR3: CASSAMENQPQHF
J: TRBJ2-5; D: TRBD2; V: TRBV9; size: .; DNA: TGTGCCAGCAGCATAGCGGGAGGAGATTTCGAAGAGACCCAGTACTTC; CDR3: CASSIAGGDFEETQYF
J: TRBJ2-7; D: TRBD2; V: TRBV15; size: .; DNA: TGTGCCACCAGCAGACCCCGCGGGGGGGCGACGGAGCAGTACTTC; CDR3: CATSRPRGGATEQYF
J: TRBJ1-3; D: .; V: TRBV4-1; size: .; DNA: TGCGCCAGCAGCCAAGTAGTCCTGGGCTCTGGAAACACCATATATTTT; CDR3: CASSQVVLGSGNTIYF